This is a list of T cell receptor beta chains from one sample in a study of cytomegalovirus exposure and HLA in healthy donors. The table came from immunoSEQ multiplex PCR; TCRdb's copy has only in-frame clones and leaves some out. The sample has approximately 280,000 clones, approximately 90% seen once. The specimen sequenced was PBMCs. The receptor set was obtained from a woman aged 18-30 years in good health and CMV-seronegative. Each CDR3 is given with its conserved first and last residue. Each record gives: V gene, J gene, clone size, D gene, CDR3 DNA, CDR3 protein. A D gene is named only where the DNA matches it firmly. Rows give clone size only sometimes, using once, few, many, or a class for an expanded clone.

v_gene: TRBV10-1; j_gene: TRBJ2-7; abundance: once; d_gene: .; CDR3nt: TGCGCCAGCAGTGAGTCTGTAGCCTACGAGCAGTACTTC; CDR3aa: CASSESVAYEQYF
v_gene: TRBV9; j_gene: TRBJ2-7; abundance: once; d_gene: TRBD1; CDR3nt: TGTGCCAGCAGCCCGAGCCCGGACAGGAGCTACGAGCAGTACTTC; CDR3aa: CASSPSPDRSYEQYF
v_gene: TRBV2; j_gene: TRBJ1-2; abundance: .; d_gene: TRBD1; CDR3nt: TGTGCCAGCATAAAACAGGGGAGATTAGGCTACACCTTC; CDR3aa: CASIKQGRLGYTF
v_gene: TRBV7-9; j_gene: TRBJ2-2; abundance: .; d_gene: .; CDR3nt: TGTGCCAGCAGGTACCGGGACACAAACACCGGGGAGCTGTTTTTT; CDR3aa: CASRYRDTNTGELFF
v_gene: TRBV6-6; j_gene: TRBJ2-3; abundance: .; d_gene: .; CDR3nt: TGTGCCAGCAGTTGGGTAGCTAGCACAGATACGCAGTATTTT; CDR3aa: CASSWVASTDTQYF
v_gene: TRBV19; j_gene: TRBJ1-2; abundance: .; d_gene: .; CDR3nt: TGTGCCAGTAGTATAGACCCCGCAGGGTCTGGATATGGCTACACCTTC; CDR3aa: CASSIDPAGSGYGYTF
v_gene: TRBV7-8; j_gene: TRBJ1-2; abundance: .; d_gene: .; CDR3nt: TGTGCCAGCGAGAGGTTTGGAGATGGCTACACCTTC; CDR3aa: CASERFGDGYTF
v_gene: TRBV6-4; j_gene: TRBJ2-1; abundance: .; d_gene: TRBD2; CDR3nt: TGTGCCAGCAGCCCGACCCCCGGGACTAGCGGGAGAGTTGAGCAGTTCTTC; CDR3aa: CASSPTPGTSGRVEQFF
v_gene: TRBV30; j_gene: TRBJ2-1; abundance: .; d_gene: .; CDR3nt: TGTGCCTGGAGTGACTCTTACAATGAGCAGTTCTTC; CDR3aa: CAWSDSYNEQFF
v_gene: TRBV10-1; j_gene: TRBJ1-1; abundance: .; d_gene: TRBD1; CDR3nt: TGCGCCAGCAGTGAATTCATAACAGGGGTCGCTGAAGCTTTCTTT; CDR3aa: CASSEFITGVAEAFF
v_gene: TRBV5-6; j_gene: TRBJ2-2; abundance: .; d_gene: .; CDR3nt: TGTGCCAGCAGCTTGGGCGGGATTTACACCGGGGAGCTGTTTTTT; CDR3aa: CASSLGGIYTGELFF
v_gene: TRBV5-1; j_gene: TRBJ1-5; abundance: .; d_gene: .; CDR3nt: TGCGCCAGCAGCTTGGTGGTGGGGGCACAGCCCCAGCATTTT; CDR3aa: CASSLVVGAQPQHF
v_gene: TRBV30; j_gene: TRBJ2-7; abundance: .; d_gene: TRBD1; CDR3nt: TGTGCCTTGGACAGGATCTCCTACGAGCAGTACTTC; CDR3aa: CALDRISYEQYF
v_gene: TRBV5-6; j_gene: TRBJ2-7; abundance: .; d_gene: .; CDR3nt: TGTGCCAGCTCCCCCATCCCCGGACTATTATACGAGCAGTACTTC; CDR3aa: CASSPIPGLLYEQYF
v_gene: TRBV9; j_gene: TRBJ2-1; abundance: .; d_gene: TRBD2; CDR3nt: TGTGCCAGCAGCGCGCGCGCGGGGACTAGCGGGAGGTTGGTGGATGAGCAGTTCTTC; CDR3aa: CASSARAGTSGRLVDEQFF
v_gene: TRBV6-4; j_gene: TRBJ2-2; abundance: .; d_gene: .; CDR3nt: TGTGCCAGCAGCCCCGCGAACACCGGGGAGCTGTTTTTT; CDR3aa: CASSPANTGELFF
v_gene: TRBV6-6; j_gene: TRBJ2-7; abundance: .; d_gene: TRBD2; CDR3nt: TGTGCCAGCAGTTACGCTCTAGCGGGAGCCGCTTACGAGCAGTACTTC; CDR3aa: CASSYALAGAAYEQYF
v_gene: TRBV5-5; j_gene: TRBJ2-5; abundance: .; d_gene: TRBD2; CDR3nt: TGTGCCAGCAGCCTAGGAGGGCGAGGCGGGAGAGGAGGGGAGACCCAGTACTTC; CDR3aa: CASSLGGRGGRGGETQYF